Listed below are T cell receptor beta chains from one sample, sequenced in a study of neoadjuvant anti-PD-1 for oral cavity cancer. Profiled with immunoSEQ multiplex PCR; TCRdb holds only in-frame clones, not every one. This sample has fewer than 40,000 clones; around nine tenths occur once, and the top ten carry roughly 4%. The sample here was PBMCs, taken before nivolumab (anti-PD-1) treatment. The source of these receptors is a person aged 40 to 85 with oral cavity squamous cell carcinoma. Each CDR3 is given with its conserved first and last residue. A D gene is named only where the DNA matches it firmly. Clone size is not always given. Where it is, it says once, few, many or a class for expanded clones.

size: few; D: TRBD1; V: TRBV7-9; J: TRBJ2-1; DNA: TGTGCCAGCAGCTTACGGGGACAGGCGAGCAATGAGCAGTTCTTC; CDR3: CASSLRGQASNEQFF
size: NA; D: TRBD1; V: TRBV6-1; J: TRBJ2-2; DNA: TGTGCCAGCCTGACAGGGAGTGGCACCGGGGAGCTGTTTTTT; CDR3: CASLTGSGTGELFF
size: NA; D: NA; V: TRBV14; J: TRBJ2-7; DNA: TGTGCCAGCAGCCAATACACCAGAGCCTACGAGCAGTACTTC; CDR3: CASSQYTRAYEQYF
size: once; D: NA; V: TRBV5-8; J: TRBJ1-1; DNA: TGTGCCAGCATTACGGTCTCGAACACTGAAGCTTTCTTT; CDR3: CASITVSNTEAFF
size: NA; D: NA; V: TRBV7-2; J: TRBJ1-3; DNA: TGTGCCAGCAGCTTAGATCACAGGTCATATTTT; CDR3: CASSLDHRSYF
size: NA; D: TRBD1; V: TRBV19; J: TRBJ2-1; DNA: TGTGCCAGTAGTATAAGAAGGGGCCAGGGGGTGCGGGATGAGCAGTTCTTC; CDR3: CASSIRRGQGVRDEQFF
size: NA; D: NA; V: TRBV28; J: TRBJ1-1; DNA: TGTGCCACTTGGACGGTTAACACTGAAGCTTTCTTT; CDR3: CATWTVNTEAFF
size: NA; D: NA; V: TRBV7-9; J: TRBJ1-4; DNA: TGTGCCAGCAGCCCAGGGACAACTAATGAAAAACTGTTTTTT; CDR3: CASSPGTTNEKLFF
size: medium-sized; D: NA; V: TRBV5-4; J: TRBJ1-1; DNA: TGTGCCAGCAGCTTGAGGATGAACACTGAAGCTTTCTTT; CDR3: CASSLRMNTEAFF
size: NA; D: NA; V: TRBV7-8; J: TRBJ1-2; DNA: TGTGCCAGCAGCTTAGCCCCGAAGGGGAACTATGGCTACACCTTC; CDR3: CASSLAPKGNYGYTF
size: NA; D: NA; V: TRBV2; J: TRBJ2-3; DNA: TGTGCCAGCGGCCCGGGCGTAACAACAGATACGCAGTATTTT; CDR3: CASGPGVTTDTQYF
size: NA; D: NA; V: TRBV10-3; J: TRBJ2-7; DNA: TGTGCCATCAGTGATAGAGGGGGGCTAGCAAACTACGAGCAGTACTTC; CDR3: CAISDRGGLANYEQYF
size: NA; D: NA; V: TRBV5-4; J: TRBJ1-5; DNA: TGTGCCAGCAGCTTGGCAGGGAGCAATCAGCCCCAGCATTTT; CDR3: CASSLAGSNQPQHF
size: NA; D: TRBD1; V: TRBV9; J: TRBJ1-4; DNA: TGTGCCAGCAGCGTCCGACAGGGTGCAGGTGAAAAACTGTTTTTT; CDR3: CASSVRQGAGEKLFF
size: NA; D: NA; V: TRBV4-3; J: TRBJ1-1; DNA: TGCGCCAGCAGCCAAGACATGACATTAATGAACACTGAAGCTTTCTTT; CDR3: CASSQDMTLMNTEAFF
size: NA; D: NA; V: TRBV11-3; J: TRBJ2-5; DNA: TGTGCCAGCAGCTTAGAGGGCGAGACCCAGTACTTC; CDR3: CASSLEGETQYF
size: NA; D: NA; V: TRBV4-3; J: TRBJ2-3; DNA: TGCGCCAGCAGCCAAACCTTTTTATCCCGCACAGATACGCAGTATTTT; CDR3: CASSQTFLSRTDTQYF
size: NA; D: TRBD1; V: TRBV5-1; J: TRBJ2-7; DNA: TGCGCCAGCAGCAAGGACAGGGGGCGTCTCGAGCAGTACTTC; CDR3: CASSKDRGRLEQYF
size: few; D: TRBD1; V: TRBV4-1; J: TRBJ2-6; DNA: TGCGCCAGCAGCCACCGGGACAGGAACTCTGGGGCCAACGTCCTGACTTTC; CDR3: CASSHRDRNSGANVLTF
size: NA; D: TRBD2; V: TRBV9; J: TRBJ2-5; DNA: TGTGCCAGCAGCGTAGGAGGTAGCGGGGGCCAAGAGACCCAGTACTTC; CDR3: CASSVGGSGGQETQYF
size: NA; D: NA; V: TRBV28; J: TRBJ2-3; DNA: TGTGCCTCCTTGGGGGGCCCTAGCACAGATACGCAGTATTTT; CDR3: CASLGGPSTDTQYF
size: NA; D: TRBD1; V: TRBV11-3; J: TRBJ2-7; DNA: TGTGCCAGCAGCCGAGGGACAGGCGTTGACTACGAGCAGTACTTC; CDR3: CASSRGTGVDYEQYF
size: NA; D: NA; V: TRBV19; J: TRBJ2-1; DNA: TGTGCCAGTAGTATAGACGGACAGAAGCAGTTCTTC; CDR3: CASSIDGQKQFF
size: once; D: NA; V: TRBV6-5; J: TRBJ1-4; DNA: TGTGCCAGCAGCGTGAGAACTAATGAAAAACTGTTTTTT; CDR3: CASSVRTNEKLFF
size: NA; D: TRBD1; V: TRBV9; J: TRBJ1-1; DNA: TGTGCCAGCAGCGCGGGGCAGACAGGGGGCGGCGACACTGAAGCTTTCTTT; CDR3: CASSAGQTGGGDTEAFF
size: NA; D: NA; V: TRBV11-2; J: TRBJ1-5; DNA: TGTGCCAGCAGCCGTCACGGAAGCAATCAGCCCCAGCATTTT; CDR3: CASSRHGSNQPQHF
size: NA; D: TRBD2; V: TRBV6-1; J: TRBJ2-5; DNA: TGTGCCAGCAGTGCCCGACTAGCGGGGGGGCGGGAGACCCAGTACTTC; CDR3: CASSARLAGGRETQYF
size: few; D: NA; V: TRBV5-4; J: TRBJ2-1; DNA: TGTGCCAGCAGCTTGGAGGGGGGGCCCTACAATGAGCAGTTCTTC; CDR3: CASSLEGGPYNEQFF
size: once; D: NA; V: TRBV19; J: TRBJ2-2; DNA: TGTGCCAGTGGGGTGGTCCCCTCTTTCGCCGGGGAGCTGTTTTTT; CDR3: CASGVVPSFAGELFF
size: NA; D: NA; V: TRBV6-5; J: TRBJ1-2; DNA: TGTGCCAGCAGCTCCCGGACAGCGGGCTACACCTTC; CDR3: CASSSRTAGYTF
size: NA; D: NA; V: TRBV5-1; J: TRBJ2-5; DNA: TGCGCCAGCAGCGCCCGGGACACCGAAGAGACCCAGTACTTC; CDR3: CASSARDTEETQYF